This record concerns one TCR beta chain sequence. Its antigen target is currently unknown. No much larger clonotype is one base removed from it; base qualities were not supplied. The collaborating institutions used their own protocols to collect whole blood in K2EDTA tubes. For TCRbeta analysis, collaborator samples were shipped as frozen whole blood, as isolated PBMCs, or as DNA extracted from either sample type. The data were taken from a study of blood T cell repertoires in COVID-19 (dated by TCRdb to about 2020). For context, the study as a whole: The collaborator samples originated in the United States, Italy and Spain and spanned the acute and convalescent phases of COVID-19. A freely available public database, intended as a resource for researchers studying the immune response to SARS-CoV-2, is where the repertoires were released. Deeply sampled blood TCRbeta repertoires from subjects exposed to, actively infected with, or recovered from COVID-19 were included in the dataset. The material from the prospective study consisted of cDNA or gDNA derived from T cells, B-cell-depleted T cells, or PBMCs. Where available, HLA class I and class II types were taken from metadata supplied by the sample provider and were not determined by assay-based typing. The samples were drawn from two sources: the first 160 participants of the ongoing ImmuneRACE study, and about 1,300 subjects contributed by 6 global collaborators. Sample metadata almost always included a de-identified subject ID, COVID-19 status, age in years and sex.

Overall study outcomes, separate from this receptor: The amount of clinical and demographic metadata varied by source and participant and was provided uncurated.

The immunoSEQ Assay, a bias-controlled multiplex PCR, was used to amplify TCRbeta CDR3 regions from genomic DNA. As for how the authors treated the data: Nucleated cell counts per sample were estimated from amplification of reference gene primers within the assay. To quantify the absolute abundance of each unique TCRbeta CDR3 rearrangement, sequence reads were collapsed and filtered. Productive Simpson clonality was computed per sample as the square root of Simpson's diversity index over productive rearrangements. The source is immuneACCESS, and TCRdb retained only in-frame sequences with V and J called. Part of the clones is not carried over; for the studies checked, unresolved V genes explain less than half of this, and the remainder is unexplained. V and J calls and clone size are copied from that table; D and trimming were computed from the DNA. The sample has roughly 52,000 clones on record, almost 90% of them singletons. The ten largest clones add up to 8.5% of the sample.

From cysteine to phenylalanine, the CDR3 is 18 amino acids long. Just the 54-base CDR3 DNA is kept, in frame starting at base 1. According to the germline V gene, CDR1 reads MGHRA and CDR2 reads YSYEKL. At the junction V is shortened by 1 base and J by 5 bases; bases outside the gene matches: 6. The sequence was collected from a man in his 60s with active COVID-19. The sample consisted of peripheral blood. The chain uses TRBV4-1 and TRBJ2-2, and 14 junctional nucleotides match TRBD2. Here is the DNA: TGCGCCAGCAGCCAAGCGGGACTAGCGGGAGTTGGGACCGGGGAGCTGTTTTTT. Protein translation: CASSQAGLAGVGTGELFF.